The 24 T cell receptor beta chains given below trace back to one sample, sequenced in a study of blood T cell repertoires in COVID-19. TCRdb's copy holds only in-frame clones and misses some; the assay was immunoSEQ multiplex PCR. Here the sample spans roughly 150,000 clones, around four fifths being singletons. Sequenced: peripheral blood. These receptors all come from a woman aged 80 or older with acute or convalescent COVID-19.

This clone was seen only once. The chain employs TRBV7-2 and TRBJ2-1, with D perhaps matching TRBD2 (6 bases). V shed 3 bases and J shed 1 base, with 10 bases lying between them. The germline gives CDR1 SGHTA, CDR2 FQGNSA. This CDR3 spans 15 amino acids. DNA for the CDR3: TGTGCCAGCAGCTTCGGAGGGCGATCCTACAATGAGCAGTTCTTC. Its protein product is CASSFGGRSYNEQFF.

The chain uses TRBV5-6 and TRBJ2-3; TRBD1 matches at 8 bases. Germline trimming cut 2 bases from V and 0 bases from J; bases unmatched to any gene: 2. CDR3 length equals 15 residues. Germline V gene lookup returns CDR1 SGHDT and CDR2 YYEEEE. Written as DNA, the CDR3 is TGTGCCAGCAGCTTTCGGACAGGGAGCACAGATACGCAGTATTTT. Its protein product is CASSFRTGSTDTQYF.

This clone was observed a handful of times. The chain has TRBV4-3 and TRBJ2-6, with TRBD1 matching over 7 bases. Germline CDR1 is LGHNA and CDR2 is YSLEER. V dropped 1 base and J dropped 0; count of bases not matched to a gene: 12. This CDR3 is 20 amino acids long. This CDR3 is CASSQAPPGTASSGANVLTF. The DNA for the CDR3 is TGCGCCAGCAGCCAAGCCCCTCCCGGGACAGCCAGCTCTGGGGCCAACGTCCTGACTTTC.

This chain joins TRBV7-2 and TRBJ2-7; 14 nucleotides match TRBD2. This CDR3 is built from 18 residues. V lost 1 base, J lost 3 bases, and 8 bases stayed unmatched. Germline V gene data show CDR1 as SGHTA and CDR2 as FQGNSA. Here the CDR3 reads CASSLVGTSGGNFYEQYF. DNA of the CDR3: TGTGCCAGCAGCTTAGTCGGGACTAGCGGGGGCAATTTCTACGAGCAGTACTTC.

The rearrangement uses TRBV28 and TRBJ2-7, with 9 bases that match TRBD2. Germline V gene sequence: CDR1 MDHEN, CDR2 SYDVKM. After removal of 8 bases from V and 4 bases from J, the junction contained 6 bases not matched to a gene. There are 13 residues in the CDR3. The CDR3 DNA is TGTGCCAGCGGAACGGGACTAGCTTACGAGCAGTACTTC. Its protein is CASGTGLAYEQYF.

V usage is TRBV30 and J usage is TRBJ1-1; possibly TRBD1 for D (5 bases). The V gene's germline CDR1 is GTSNPN and CDR2 SVGIG (reference sequence). The CDR3 loop spans 13 amino acids. V lost 8 bases and J 0 bases, leaving 13 bases between the germline ends. The CDR3 region is CAHGRTLNTEAFF. CDR3 nucleotide sequence: TGTGCCCATGGTCGGACATTGAACACTGAAGCTTTCTTT. Combining the CDR3 with reference TRBV30 and TRBJ1-1 gives the whole variable domain SQTIHQWPATLVQPVGSPLSLECTVEGTSNPNLYWYRQAAGRGLQLLFYSVGIGQISSEVPQNLSASRPQDRQFILSSKKLLLSDSGFYLCAHGRTLNTEAFFGQGTRLTVV.

The rearrangement links TRBV18 to TRBJ1-4; D perhaps matches TRBD1 (6 bases). This CDR3 is built from 15 residues. The germline CDR1 and CDR2 sequences are KGHSH and LQKENI. Trimming left V 2 bases short and J 7 bases short, with 14 bases between. Here the CDR3 reads CASSPNTGTPEKLFF. CDR3 nucleotide sequence: TGTGCCAGCTCACCAAATACAGGGACACCTGAAAAACTGTTTTTT.

The chain is built from TRBV29-1 and TRBJ1-1; D is uncertain. Looked up from germline, CDR1 is SQVTM and CDR2 is ANQGSEA. Trimming removed 6 bases from V and 7 bases from J, with 18 bases in between. The length of the CDR3 is 13 residues. Here the CDR3 reads CSVRHSTTSEAFF. CDR3 sequence (DNA): TGCAGCGTCAGACACTCGACAACAAGTGAAGCTTTCTTT.

The V call is TRBV18, the J call TRBJ1-1, with D perhaps matching TRBD1 (5 bases). The CDR3 is made up of 17 amino acids. The germline V gene encodes CDR1 KGHSH and CDR2 LQKENI. V was cut by 2 bases and J by 1 base, with 17 bases left in between. The DNA of the CDR3 is TGTGCCAGCTCACCAATCCTTACAGGCGCTACGAACACTGAAGCTTTCTTT. Encoded protein: CASSPILTGATNTEAFF.

In its sample, this clone was seen once. The V call is TRBV6-6, the J call TRBJ1-6; 7 nucleotides line up with TRBD1. Germline V gene lookup returns CDR1 MNHNY and CDR2 SVGAGI (reference sequence). The trim removed 5 bases at V and 5 bases at J, leaving 6 bases unmatched. CDR3 size: 15 residues. CDR3 DNA: TGTGCCAGCAGTCCCCCCGGGACAGATAATTCACCCCTCCACTTT. Translating gives CASSPPGTDNSPLHF.

This chain connects TRBV11-2 to TRBJ2-3; maybe TRBD2 (5 bases). Looked up from germline, CDR1 is SGHAT and CDR2 is FQNNGV. The germline V and J ends were trimmed by 4 bases and 0 bases, with 11 bases remaining between them. The CDR3 contains 15 residues. The CDR3 reads CASSSGSVSTDTQYF. In DNA, the CDR3 is TGTGCCAGCAGCTCCGGTAGCGTAAGCACAGATACGCAGTATTTT.

This chain joins TRBV3-1 (or the pseudogene TRBV3-2) and TRBJ1-1; unclear D gene. The V end lost 1 base, the J end lost 7 bases, and 16 bases lay between the germline ends. This CDR3 region has 15 residues. Germline V CDR1 and CDR2: LGHDT, YNNKEL (reference sequence). The CDR3 reads CASSQGTLLGREAFF. The CDR3, as DNA: TGTGCCAGCAGCCAAGGGACTCTATTGGGTCGTGAAGCTTTCTTT.

V is TRBV18 and J is TRBJ2-3; TRBD1 might be the D (6 bases). CDR1 and CDR2 (germline): KGHSH, LQKENI. Trimming cost V 0 bases and J 4 bases, with 8 bases left between them. The CDR3 loop spans 14 amino acids. The CDR3 DNA reads TGTGCCAGCTCACCACCGGCAGGGGCAGATACGCAGTATTTT. Protein product: CASSPPAGADTQYF.

V usage is TRBV28 and J usage is TRBJ1-1, with unresolved D. Germline V gives CDR1 MDHEN, CDR2 SYDVKM. With 3 bases removed from V and 0 bases from J, the gap between germline ends came to 8 bases. The CDR3 runs to 14 residues. In nucleotides, the CDR3 is TGTGCCAGCAGTTTTGTACAGATGAACACTGAAGCTTTCTTT. Its translation: CASSFVQMNTEAFF.

This rearrangement joins TRBV6-6 to TRBJ1-4, with TRBD1 as a possible D gene (5 bases). The CDR3 contains 15 residues. Trimming cost V 7 bases and J 8 bases, with 20 bases left between them. The germline V gene has CDR1 MNHNY and CDR2 SVGAGI (reference sequence). The CDR3 is CASTVRGVGSEKLFF. The CDR3 DNA follows: TGTGCCAGCACCGTACGGGGGGTCGGGAGCGAAAAACTGTTTTTT.

The V and J genes are TRBV5-4 and TRBJ1-2; a weak D match, TRBD1 (6 bases). The CDR3 runs 14 residues. V lost 4 bases, J lost 8 bases, and 18 bases lay in between. Germline CDR1 SGHNT, CDR2 YYREEE (reference sequence). The CDR3: CASSPRQAQGGYTF. DNA for the CDR3: TGTGCCAGCAGCCCCCGACAGGCCCAAGGGGGCTACACCTTC.

The V and J genes are TRBV11-2 and TRBJ2-2; 9 nucleotides align to TRBD2. V trimming: 1 base; J trimming: 0 bases; junction bases outside the gene matches: 3. CDR3 length: 17 residues. In germline, CDR1 is SGHAT, CDR2 FQNNGV. The CDR3 nucleotides read TGTGCCAGCAGCTTAGTAGCGGGGGCCGCGAACACCGGGGAGCTGTTTTTT. Translating gives CASSLVAGAANTGELFF.

In its sample, this clone was seen many times. The CDR3 sequence: CASSSRAGESYGYTF. The CDR3 region has the DNA TGTGCCAGCAGCTCACGCGCAGGGGAGAGCTATGGCTACACCTTC. The rearrangement joins TRBV14 to TRBJ1-2; weak D call: TRBD1 (6 bases). Germline CDR1 and CDR2: SGHDN and FVKESK. This CDR3 has 15 amino acids. The germline V and J ends were trimmed by 5 bases and 4 bases, with 17 bases remaining between them.

The chain employs TRBV7-9 and TRBJ1-3; 8 bases agree with TRBD1. Germline trimming cut 1 base from V and 6 bases from J; bases unmatched to any gene: 8. CDR1 is SEHNR, CDR2 FQNEAQ, per germline (reference sequence). The CDR3 is 16 residues long. DNA of the CDR3: TGTGCCAGCAGCTTAGGCCCCACGACAGGGGCAAACACCATATATTTT. Amino acid sequence: CASSLGPTTGANTIYF.

This clone was found a few times. The rearrangement links TRBV19 to TRBJ2-5; TRBD1 matches at 8 bases. J was trimmed by 1 base and V by 2 bases; bases with no gene match: 3. The CDR3 is 15 amino acids. Germline V gene lookup returns CDR1 LNHDA and CDR2 SQIVND (reference sequence). The CDR3 DNA reads TGTGCCAGTAGTATAAGTCAGGGGGCCCAAGAGACCCAGTACTTC. Translation: CASSISQGAQETQYF.

This sequence joins TRBV10-3 and TRBJ1-4; no clear D gene. Per germline, CDR1 ENHRY and CDR2 SYGVKD. CDR3 length equals 13 residues. The V and J ends lost 4 bases and 8 bases respectively, with 11 bases between them. The CDR3 reads CAISGADEEKLFF. The CDR3 DNA sequence: TGTGCCATCAGTGGAGCCGATGAGGAAAAACTGTTTTTT.

The chain recombines TRBV11-2 with TRBJ1-2; 8 positions agree with TRBD1. This CDR3 is 14 amino acids long. Germline V CDR1 and CDR2: SGHAT, FQNNGV. The V and J ends lost 6 bases and 5 bases, in that order; junction bases with no gene match: 8. CDR3 DNA sequence: TGTGCCAGCAGAGGGACAGGCCCTTTATATGGCTACACCTTC. This gives the protein CASRGTGPLYGYTF.

The sample holds a few counts of this clone. The chain employs TRBV5-6 and TRBJ1-5; 7 bases fit TRBD1. CDR3 length: 14 amino acids. The V gene's germline CDR1 is SGHDT and CDR2 YYEEEE. J gave up 4 bases and V 4 bases, and 5 bases lay outside the gene matches. The CDR3 nucleotides read TGTGCCAGCAGCCTGGGACAGATAAATCAGCCCCAGCATTTT. It yields the protein CASSLGQINQPQHF.

The gene calls are TRBV28 and TRBJ1-5; D possibly corresponds to TRBD1 (6 bases). The CDR3 has 15 residues. V was shortened by 7 bases and J by 7 bases, with 20 bases between the two germline ends. Germline V gene lookup returns CDR1 MDHEN and CDR2 SYDVKM. The CDR3 here is CASTLAQGLRQPQHF. In DNA, the CDR3 is TGTGCCAGCACCCTAGCACAGGGTCTTAGGCAGCCCCAGCATTTT. Drawing the rest from reference TRBV28 and TRBJ1-5, the complete variable domain is DVKVTQSSRYLVKRTGEKVFLECVQDMDHENMFWYRQDPGLGLRLIYFSYDVKMKEKGDIPEGYSVSREKKERFSLILESASTNQTSMYLCASTLAQGLRQPQHFGDGTRLSIL.